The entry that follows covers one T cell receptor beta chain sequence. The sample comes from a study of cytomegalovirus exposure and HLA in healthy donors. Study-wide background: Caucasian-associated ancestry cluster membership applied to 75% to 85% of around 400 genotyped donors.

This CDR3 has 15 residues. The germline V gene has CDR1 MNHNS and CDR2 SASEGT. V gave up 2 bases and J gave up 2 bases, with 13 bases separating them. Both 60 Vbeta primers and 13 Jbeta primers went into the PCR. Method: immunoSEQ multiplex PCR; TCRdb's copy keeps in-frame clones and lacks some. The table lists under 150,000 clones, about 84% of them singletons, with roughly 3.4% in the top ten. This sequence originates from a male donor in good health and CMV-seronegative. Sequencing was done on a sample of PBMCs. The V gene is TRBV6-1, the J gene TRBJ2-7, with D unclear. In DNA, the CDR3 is TGTGCCAGCAGTGAAAATCCCAGGCCTACCTACGAGCAGTACTTC. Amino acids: CASSENPRPTYEQYF.